This TCR beta chain stems from a study of PD-L1 blockade in urothelial cancer. Study background: Typically, measured as a median, blood samples had 110,000 to 150,000 T cells.

The V segment lost 0 bases and the J segment 2 bases; nucleotides outside the gene matches: 11. There are 19 residues in the CDR3. Germline CDR1 reads MGHRA; CDR2 reads YSYEKL. Time point defined: pretreatment peripheral blood. Diagnoses among patients were locally advanced or metastatic urothelial carcinoma. Each individual provided 1 to 8 samples (taken pretreatment and on-treatment). Repertoires were generated with immunoSEQ multiplex PCR, while TCRdb's copy carries only in-frame clones and drops some. In the table there are under 70,000 clones, 85% of which are singletons. The origin of this receptor is a man between 65 and 85 years old with urothelial cancer. The chain carries TRBV4-1 and TRBJ1-3, with 9 positions matching TRBD1. Sequences were derived from PBMCs, sampled around atezolizumab (anti-PD-L1) treatment. The DNA for the CDR3 is TGCGCCAGCAGCCAAGATTGGGGACAGGGAGGGTTGGCTGGAAACACCATATATTTT. Translating it yields CASSQDWGQGGLAGNTIYF.